These 20 T cell receptor beta chains originate from one sample sequenced in a study of cytomegalovirus exposure and HLA in healthy donors. The PCR ran on 60 Vbeta and 13 Jbeta primers. Repertoires were generated with immunoSEQ multiplex PCR, while TCRdb's copy carries only in-frame clones and drops some. The sample holds some 150,000 clones, 80% seen once. Material for sequencing was PBMCs. All receptors come from a man between 18 and 35 years old in good health and CMV-seropositive.

This clone has only one observation. The rearrangement uses TRBV5-5 and TRBJ2-5; D remains unclear. Germline V gene data show CDR1 as SGHKS and CDR2 as YYEKEE (reference sequence). This CDR3 has 13 residues. Trimming shortened V by 4 bases and J by 0 bases, and 7 bases separated the two germline ends. The DNA for the CDR3 is TGTGCCAGCAGCACGGGTCACCAAGAGACCCAGTACTTC. Translating gives CASSTGHQETQYF.

This clone has a handful of counts. The chain is built from TRBV5-4 and TRBJ2-7, with 7 bases lining up with TRBD1. Trimming cost V 4 bases and J 2 bases; bases outside gene matches: 12. The CDR3 has 16 residues. The germline V gene has CDR1 SGHNT and CDR2 YYREEE (reference sequence). CDR3 nucleotide sequence: TGTGCCAGCAGCCGCGACTCCGGGACAGTGACCTACGAGCAGTACTTC. Its translation: CASSRDSGTVTYEQYF.

The chain is built from TRBV5-4 and TRBJ1-1; D possibly corresponds to TRBD1 (6 bases). The CDR3 is 17 amino acids. Trimming removed 4 bases at V and 0 bases at J, with 19 bases between. Germline CDR1 is SGHNT and CDR2 is YYREEE (reference sequence). In nucleotides, the CDR3 is TGTGCCAGCAGCGCCGGGACAAAGGGGTCTGTGAACACTGAAGCTTTCTTT. Translated, it gives CASSAGTKGSVNTEAFF. Drawing the rest from reference TRBV5-4 and TRBJ1-1, the complete variable domain is ETGVTQSPTHLIKTRGQQVTLRCSSQSGHNTVSWYQQALGQGPQFIFQYYREEENGRGNFPPRFSGLQFPNYSSELNVNALELDDSALYLCASSAGTKGSVNTEAFFGQGTRLTVV.

The rearrangement joins TRBV11-2 to TRBJ2-3; D perhaps matches TRBD1 (5 bases). Trimming left V 5 bases short and J 7 bases short, with 13 bases between. CDR3 length equals 13 residues. CDR1 is SGHAT, CDR2 FQNNGV, per germline. The DNA for the CDR3 is TGTGCCAGCAGCGCCCTGACAGCTTATACGCAGTATTTT. This codes for CASSALTAYTQYF. Full variable domain (outside the CDR3, taken from reference TRBV11-2 and TRBJ2-3): EAGVAQSPRYKIIEKRQSVAFWCNPISGHATLYWYQQILGQGPKLLIQFQNNGVVDDSQLPKDRFSAERLKGVDSTLKIQPAKLEDSAVYLCASSALTAYTQYFGPGTRLTVL.

The V gene is TRBV2, the J gene TRBJ2-7; no firm D call. CDR1 is SNHLY, CDR2 FYNNEI, per germline. V lost 4 bases and J lost 0, with 4 bases in between. The CDR3 has 12 residues. The CDR3 DNA reads as TGTGCCAGCAGTGGTAACTCCTACGAGCAGTACTTC. This sequence encodes CASSGNSYEQYF.

V is TRBV10-1 and J is TRBJ2-1; tentatively, D is TRBD2 (6 bases). CDR1 is WNHNN and CDR2 is SYGVQD in the germline V gene (reference sequence). V gave up 0 bases and J gave up 7 bases, with 16 bases separating them. This CDR3 spans 16 amino acids. The CDR3 nucleotides are TGCGCCAGCAGTGAGTCGAACGCGGGATTGAGGAATGAGCAGTTCTTC. Translation: CASSESNAGLRNEQFF.

In DNA, the CDR3 is TGTGCCAGCAGTTCTAATGACAGGGTGGGTGGAGCTTTCTTT. It is translated as CASSSNDRVGGAFF. The V and J genes are TRBV6-5 and TRBJ1-1; 7 bases agree with TRBD1. This CDR3 spans 14 amino acids. J was trimmed by 10 bases and V by 4 bases; bases with no gene match: 12. CDR1 MNHEY and CDR2 SVGAGI come from the germline V gene.

The chain couples TRBV5-1 to TRBJ1-3; maybe TRBD1 (5 bases). Trimming removed 0 bases from V and 0 bases from J, with 7 bases in between. The CDR3 is 15 residues long. CDR1 SGHRS and CDR2 YFSETQ come from the germline V gene. As DNA, the CDR3 is TGCGCCAGCAGCTTGGCGGACAACTCTGGAAACACCATATATTTT. Its protein is CASSLADNSGNTIYF.

This clone was detected only once. The rearrangement uses TRBV19 and TRBJ2-5; 8 bases align to TRBD1. The DNA end favors TRBJ2-7, so the J call may be wrong. The CDR3 sequence is 13 residues long. Germline V gene sequence: CDR1 LNHDA, CDR2 SQIVND (reference sequence). The CDR3 nucleotides are TGTGCCAGTAGTATGGACAGGGCGGACGAGCAGTACTTC. This gives the protein CASSMDRADEQYF.

The J gene is TRBJ1-2, the V gene TRBV19; D is possibly TRBD1 (5 bases). This CDR3 contains 15 residues. Trimming pared 5 bases from V and 3 bases from J, leaving 16 bases between. The V gene's germline CDR1 is LNHDA and CDR2 SQIVND (reference sequence). CDR3 protein: CASSVTAGYDYGYTF. The CDR3 coding sequence is TGTGCCAGTAGTGTAACCGCAGGGTATGACTATGGCTACACCTTC.

The chain is built from TRBV9 and TRBJ1-4; D is perhaps TRBD1 (6 bases). This CDR3 is 14 amino acids long. CDR1 and CDR2 (germline): SGDLS, YYNGEE. V lost 4 bases, J lost 13 bases, and 20 bases lay in between. The CDR3 DNA sequence: TGTGCCAGCAGCTCGCGACAGGACTCGGTTGCACTGTTTTTT. This gives the protein CASSSRQDSVALFF.

The chain links TRBV9 to TRBJ2-1; perhaps TRBD1 as D (6 bases). The CDR3 is 13 residues long. The ends were cut back, 0 bases at V and 13 bases at J, with 14 bases in the middle. CDR1 is SGDLS and CDR2 is YYNGEE in the germline V gene. In DNA, the CDR3 is TGTGCCAGCAGCGTAGCGTTCAGAGGGGGTCAGTTCTTC. It codes for CASSVAFRGGQFF.

The chain is built from TRBV30 and TRBJ2-7, with D perhaps matching TRBD1 (6 bases). Trimming removed 1 base from V and 3 bases from J, with 16 bases in between. This CDR3 has 15 residues. CDR1 GTSNPN and CDR2 SVGIG come from the germline V gene (reference sequence). The CDR3 loop reads CAWSAERGGIYEQYF. Here the CDR3 DNA reads TGTGCCTGGAGTGCCGAACGTGGGGGCATCTACGAGCAGTACTTC.

The chain combines TRBV5-1 with TRBJ1-2; D is possibly TRBD1 (5 bases). Germline-derived CDR1 and CDR2 are SGHRS and YFSETQ. V shed 1 base and J shed 8 bases, with 12 bases lying between them. The CDR3 extends over 13 amino acids. CDR3 bases: TGCGCCAGCAGCTTGATAGGGGCTGGCGGCTACACCTTC. As protein: CASSLIGAGGYTF. Together with reference TRBV5-1 and TRBJ1-2, the CDR3 gives the full variable domain: KAGVTQTPRYLIKTRGQQVTLSCSPISGHRSVSWYQQTPGQGLQFLFEYFSETQRNKGNFPGRFSGRQFSNSRSEMNVSTLELGDSALYLCASSLIGAGGYTFGSGTRLTVV.

The chain is built from TRBV15 and TRBJ1-3, with TRBD1 as a possible D gene (5 bases). The CDR3 length is 14 residues. V was trimmed by 0 bases and J by 8 bases, leaving 11 bases between them. Per germline, CDR1 LNHNV and CDR2 YYDKDF (reference sequence). Here the CDR3 DNA reads TGTGCCACCAGCAGAGATATCGGGGGAGACACCATATATTTT. Protein: CATSRDIGGDTIYF.

The chain recombines TRBV5-8 with TRBJ2-2; TRBD2 aligns across 14 bases. The V gene's germline CDR1 is SGHTS and CDR2 YDEGEE. The CDR3 spans 17 residues. After removal of 0 bases from V and 4 bases from J, the junction contained 2 bases not matched to a gene. CDR3 sequence reads: CASSLGGTSGSTGELFF. CDR3 DNA: TGTGCCAGCAGCTTGGGAGGGACTAGCGGGAGCACCGGGGAGCTGTTTTTT.

The J gene is TRBJ2-1, the V gene TRBV4-3, with D tentatively TRBD2 (6 bases). This CDR3 is 17 amino acids long. The V end was cut by 0 bases, the J end by 5 bases, with 17 bases between. The V gene's germline CDR1 is LGHNA and CDR2 YSLEER. CDR3 coding DNA: TGCGCCAGCAGCCAAGATCATGCCGACACGGGGGACAATGAGCAGTTCTTC. It specifies CASSQDHADTGDNEQFF.

CDR3 in amino acids: CASSLDSPYEQYF. CDR3 in DNA: TGTGCCAGCAGCTTAGACAGTCCCTACGAGCAGTACTTC. The rearrangement uses TRBV9 and TRBJ2-7; possible D gene TRBD1, 5 bases. Germline assignment: CDR1 SGDLS and CDR2 YYNGEE. V lost 4 bases to trimming and J lost 2 bases, with 10 bases between them. This CDR3 is built from 13 residues.

J is TRBJ2-7 and V is TRBV12-5; the D gene is possibly TRBD2 (6 bases). Germline values: CDR1 LGHNT, CDR2 FRNRAP. Trimming took off 5 bases at V and 6 bases at J, with 20 bases between the two ends. This CDR3 spans 15 amino acids. CDR3 bases: TGTGCTAGTGGTCCCCCTCGAACGGGAGTGAGCGAGCAGTACTTC. It yields the protein CASGPPRTGVSEQYF.

The chain employs TRBV11-2 and TRBJ2-3; D remains unclear. Germline CDR1 and CDR2: SGHAT and FQNNGV. Trimming shortened V by 2 bases and J by 1 base, and 10 bases separated the two germline ends. The CDR3 has 15 amino acids. CDR3 residues: CASSLSGHGTDTQYF. In DNA form, the CDR3 reads TGTGCCAGCAGCTTATCAGGTCACGGCACAGATACGCAGTATTTT. The whole variable domain, remainder taken from reference TRBV11-2 and TRBJ2-3, is EAGVAQSPRYKIIEKRQSVAFWCNPISGHATLYWYQQILGQGPKLLIQFQNNGVVDDSQLPKDRFSAERLKGVDSTLKIQPAKLEDSAVYLCASSLSGHGTDTQYFGPGTRLTVL.